This is a list of T cell receptor beta chains from one sample in a study of T cell repertoires in cytomegalovirus infection. TCRdb analysed the reads with MiXCR anew, one entry per CDR3 protein. Here the sample spans around 490,000 distinct CDR3 sequences, about 26% being singletons. Source material: PBMCs. These receptors all stem from a human donor in good health (CMV status not recorded). Some clones in this sample may be carry-over from other donors' samples. The CDR3 runs from the conserved cysteine through the conserved F or W. D genes are given only for firm matches. Some rows have no size entry. The others give once, few or many, or a class for an expanded clone.

D: TRBD2
V: TRBV6-1
J: TRBJ2-1
size: many
CDR3: CASSRDGGRSYNEQFF
DNA: TGTGCCAGCAGCCGAGACGGCGGGAGATCCTACAATGAGCAGTTCTTC

D: TRBD2
V: TRBV7-9
J: TRBJ2-1
size: few
CDR3: CASSPPPGLAGGPGWGNEQFF
DNA: TGTGCCAGCAGCCCACCTCCGGGCCTAGCGGGAGGGCCTGGATGGGGCAATGAGCAGTTCTTC

D: NA
V: TRBV11-2
J: TRBJ1-1
size: many
CDR3: CASSLQVYLNTEAFF
DNA: TGTGCCAGCAGCCTGCAGGTATACCTGAACACTGAAGCTTTCTTT

D: NA
V: TRBV28
J: TRBJ2-3
size: few
CDR3: CASSTSVRTSRGAAILDTQYF
DNA: TGTGCCAGCAGTACCTCCGTAAGGACTTCTCGTGGAGCGGCGATTTTAGATACGCAGTATTTT

D: TRBD2
V: TRBV18
J: TRBJ2-1
size: NA
CDR3: CASSPPSGKDYNEQFF
DNA: TGTGCCAGCTCACCTCCTAGCGGGAAGGACTACAATGAGCAGTTCTTC

D: NA
V: TRBV7-6
J: TRBJ1-3
size: many
CDR3: CASSPRGGSAGNTIYF
DNA: TGTGCCAGCAGCCCAAGGGGGGGTAGCGCTGGAAACACCATATATTTT

D: NA
V: TRBV7-2
J: TRBJ2-5
size: many
CDR3: CASSLEGWLAGETQYF
DNA: TGTGCCAGCAGCTTAGAAGGGTGGCTTGCAGGGGAGACCCAGTACTTC

D: NA
V: TRBV10-2
J: TRBJ1-1
size: NA
CDR3: CASRAVPLSAEAFF
DNA: TGCGCCAGCAGGGCAGTGCCACTGTCGGCTGAAGCTTTCTTT

D: TRBD1
V: TRBV20-1
J: TRBJ1-1
size: NA
CDR3: CSARSDRGTEAFF
DNA: TGCAGTGCTAGATCGGACAGGGGCACTGAAGCTTTCTTT

D: TRBD2
V: TRBV6-2/TRBV6-3
J: TRBJ2-1
size: many
CDR3: CASRGLAVYNEQFF
DNA: TGTGCCAGCAGAGGACTAGCGGTATACAATGAGCAGTTCTTC

D: TRBD2
V: TRBV30
J: TRBJ2-1
size: NA
CDR3: CAWSSGLAGNEQFF
DNA: TGTGCCTGGAGCTCAGGACTAGCGGGAAATGAGCAGTTCTTC

D: TRBD2
V: TRBV15
J: TRBJ2-3
size: few
CDR3: CATSSTGTSSDTQYF
DNA: TGTGCCACCAGCAGTACCGGGACTAGCTCAGATACGCAGTATTTT

D: NA
V: TRBV28
J: TRBJ2-5
size: NA
CDR3: CASSLAAGTSSDGETQYF
DNA: TGTGCCAGCAGTTTAGCCGCTGGTACTAGCTCAGACGGGGAGACCCAGTACTTC

D: NA
V: TRBV6-2/TRBV6-3
J: TRBJ2-2
size: many
CDR3: CASSYPSVGQNTGELFF
DNA: TGTGCCAGCAGTTACCCGAGTGTAGGCCAGAACACCGGGGAGCTGTTTTTT

D: NA
V: TRBV7-3
J: TRBJ2-1
size: NA
CDR3: CASSWEGAAYNEQFF
DNA: TGTGCCAGCAGCTGGGAGGGGGCGGCCTACAATGAGCAGTTCTTC

D: NA
V: TRBV2
J: TRBJ2-1
size: few
CDR3: CASSDPNDNEQFF
DNA: TGTGCCAGCAGTGACCCGAACGACAATGAGCAGTTCTTC

D: TRBD1
V: TRBV5-5
J: TRBJ1-1
size: many
CDR3: CASSLTGGAAEAFF
DNA: TGTGCCAGCAGCTTAACAGGGGGCGCGGCTGAAGCTTTCTTT

D: NA
V: TRBV7-6
J: TRBJ2-7
size: NA
CDR3: CASSLALGGGSIYEQYF
DNA: TGTGCCAGCAGCTTAGCTCTAGGGGGAGGTAGCATCTACGAGCAGTACTTC

D: NA
V: TRBV10-3
J: TRBJ2-7
size: few
CDR3: CAISGAKPPYEQYF
DNA: TGTGCCATCAGTGGGGCCAAGCCCCCCTACGAGCAGTACTTC

D: TRBD1
V: TRBV28
J: TRBJ1-1
size: NA
CDR3: CASSTGGASTEAFF
DNA: TGTGCCAGCAGCACAGGGGGCGCTTCCACTGAAGCTTTCTTT

D: TRBD2
V: TRBV5-1
J: TRBJ2-5
size: NA
CDR3: CASSAGLVLTAQYF
DNA: TGCGCCAGCAGCGCCGGACTAGTTTTGACGGCCCAGTACTTC

D: NA
V: TRBV5-1
J: TRBJ2-3
size: few
CDR3: CASSLGETSTDTQYF
DNA: TGCGCCAGCAGCTTGGGAGAAACTAGCACAGATACGCAGTATTTT

D: NA
V: TRBV7-4
J: TRBJ1-2
size: NA
CDR3: CASSLHRAGYTF
DNA: TGTGCCAGCAGCCTCCACAGGGCCGGCTACACCTTC

D: TRBD2
V: TRBV28
J: TRBJ2-7
size: NA
CDR3: CASGGRRYEQYF
DNA: TGTGCCAGCGGCGGGAGAAGGTACGAGCAGTACTTC

D: TRBD2
V: TRBV7-9
J: TRBJ2-1
size: few
CDR3: CASSSFGRANEQFF
DNA: TGTGCCAGCAGCTCTTTCGGGAGGGCGAATGAGCAGTTCTTC

D: NA
V: TRBV29-1
J: TRBJ2-7
size: NA
CDR3: CSVDFGYEQYF
DNA: TGCAGCGTCGACTTTGGCTACGAGCAGTACTTC

D: NA
V: TRBV6-5
J: TRBJ1-5
size: NA
CDR3: CASSYEGTQPQHF
DNA: TGTGCCAGCAGTTATGAGGGTACTCAGCCCCAGCATTTT

D: TRBD1
V: TRBV19
J: TRBJ2-5
size: few
CDR3: CASRQGGIETQYF
DNA: TGTGCCTCAAGACAGGGGGGAATCGAGACCCAGTACTTC

D: NA
V: TRBV5-3
J: TRBJ1-1
size: NA
CDR3: CASSNREGGTEAFF
DNA: TGTGCCAGCAGCAATAGGGAGGGGGGTACTGAAGCTTTCTTT

D: TRBD1
V: TRBV5-1
J: TRBJ2-5
size: few
CDR3: CASNRQGQETQYF
DNA: TGCGCCAGCAACCGACAGGGGCAAGAGACCCAGTACTTC

D: NA
V: TRBV5-4
J: TRBJ2-1
size: NA
CDR3: CASSSSGSGRSNEQFF
DNA: TGTGCCAGCAGCTCCAGCGGTAGCGGTAGATCGAATGAGCAGTTCTTC

D: TRBD1
V: TRBV7-4
J: TRBJ2-6
size: NA
CDR3: CASSSRDREGLPGANVLTF
DNA: TGTGCCAGCAGCTCGAGGGACAGGGAGGGGTTGCCTGGGGCCAACGTCCTGACTTTC

D: NA
V: TRBV11-2
J: TRBJ1-3
size: NA
CDR3: CASSGPGIGNTIYF
DNA: TGTGCCAGCAGCGGCCCGGGTATCGGAAACACCATATATTTT

D: TRBD1
V: TRBV7-9
J: TRBJ2-5
size: NA
CDR3: CASSPPGTVKETQYF
DNA: TGTGCCAGCAGCCCACCCGGGACAGTGAAAGAGACCCAGTACTTC

D: TRBD2
V: TRBV20-1
J: TRBJ2-3
size: few
CDR3: CSARKLAGTDTQYF
DNA: TGCAGTGCTAGAAAACTAGCGGGGACAGATACGCAGTATTTT

D: NA
V: TRBV7-2
J: TRBJ1-1
size: many
CDR3: CASSFRGGGTEAFF
DNA: TGTGCCAGCAGCTTCCGGGGGGGTGGCACTGAAGCTTTCTTT

D: NA
V: TRBV7-6
J: TRBJ1-1
size: many
CDR3: CASSSGGGWGMNTEAFF
DNA: TGTGCCAGCAGCTCCGGGGGGGGTTGGGGTATGAACACTGAAGCTTTCTTT

D: NA
V: TRBV19
J: TRBJ2-3
size: few
CDR3: CASSIRRSTDTQYF
DNA: TGTGCCAGTAGTATTCGGAGGAGCACAGATACGCAGTATTTT

D: TRBD2
V: TRBV7-8
J: TRBJ2-1
size: many
CDR3: CASTRTSAYNEQFF
DNA: TGTGCCAGCACCCGGACTAGCGCATACAATGAGCAGTTCTTC

D: NA
V: TRBV7-3
J: TRBJ2-5
size: few
CDR3: CASSLRKETQYF
DNA: TGTGCCAGCAGTCTAAGAAAGGAGACCCAGTACTTC

D: NA
V: TRBV6-2/TRBV6-3
J: TRBJ2-3
size: NA
CDR3: CASSRVMPDTQYF
DNA: TGTGCCAGCAGTAGAGTTATGCCAGATACGCAGTATTTT

D: TRBD1
V: TRBV7-2
J: TRBJ2-3
size: many
CDR3: CASSPDRAEYTDTQYF
DNA: TGTGCCAGCAGCCCGGACAGGGCAGAGTACACAGATACGCAGTATTTT

D: NA
V: TRBV6-2/TRBV6-3
J: TRBJ1-5
size: few
CDR3: CASRDTGGLRQPQHF
DNA: TGTGCCAGCAGAGATACAGGAGGCCTAAGACAGCCCCAGCATTTT

D: TRBD1
V: TRBV7-9
J: TRBJ2-7
size: NA
CDR3: CASSLGQADEQYF
DNA: TGTGCCAGCAGTTTAGGACAGGCGGACGAGCAGTACTTC

D: NA
V: TRBV7-8
J: TRBJ2-5
size: many
CDR3: CASSTAVYGQETQYF
DNA: TGTGCCAGCAGCACCGCGGTCTACGGACAAGAGACCCAGTACTTC

D: NA
V: TRBV12-3/TRBV12-4
J: TRBJ1-6
size: few
CDR3: CASSLGQIHSPLHF
DNA: TGTGCCAGCAGTTTAGGACAGATCCATTCACCCCTCCACTTT

D: NA
V: TRBV6-2/TRBV6-3
J: TRBJ2-1
size: few
CDR3: CASTRAYNEQFF
DNA: TGTGCCAGCACCCGGGCCTACAATGAGCAGTTCTTC

D: TRBD1
V: TRBV6-2/TRBV6-3
J: TRBJ2-4
size: few
CDR3: CASSLGTGVSKNIQYF
DNA: TGTGCCAGCAGTCTAGGGACAGGGGTGTCCAAAAACATTCAGTACTTC

D: TRBD1
V: TRBV19
J: TRBJ2-2
size: few
CDR3: CASTAGQGVHGELFF
DNA: TGTGCCAGTACCGCCGGACAGGGGGTCCACGGGGAGCTGTTTTTT

D: NA
V: TRBV5-6
J: TRBJ1-4
size: many
CDR3: CASSLVGAGEAEKLFF
DNA: TGTGCCAGCAGCTTGGTGGGTGCAGGGGAGGCTGAAAAACTGTTTTTT

D: TRBD2
V: TRBV4-2
J: TRBJ2-7
size: NA
CDR3: CASSPGLPPYEQYF
DNA: TGTGCCAGCAGCCCGGGACTACCCCCCTACGAGCAGTACTTC

D: NA
V: TRBV7-8
J: TRBJ2-1
size: many
CDR3: CASSPDWDNEQFF
DNA: TGTGCCAGCAGCCCGGACTGGGACAATGAGCAGTTCTTC

D: NA
V: TRBV2
J: TRBJ1-1
size: few
CDR3: CASSESGLGGFF
DNA: TGTGCCAGCAGTGAGTCCGGACTCGGGGGTTTCTTT